The 21 T cell receptor delta chains below all came from one sample that was sequenced in a study of gamma-delta T cells after stem cell transplantation. TCRdb re-analyzed the RT-PCR reads via CATT. The sample yields about 2,500 delta-chain clones, about 16% seen once. The source material was gamma-delta T cells. The receptors derive from a human donor. It is not recorded whose cells these are; they may come from a transplant donor.

On this clone itself: This sequence is one base from a far larger clone and is likely a read error. This chain links TRDV2 with TRDJ2; 11 bases fit TRDD3. The J gene is absent in TCRdb and was assigned here via DNA matching to germline. The germline CDR1 and CDR2 sequences are GEAIGNYY and EKD. Losses at the gene ends were 3 bases for V and 6 bases for J; bases not matched to a gene: 17. This CDR3 contains 19 residues. The CDR3 bases are TGTGCCTGTGACCCTATCTCATACTCTGGGGGATACCTGCCAGCACAACTCTTCTTT. It codes for CACDPISYSGGYLPAQLFF.

In its sample, this clone was seen a few times. This may arise from a read error, as a much more abundant clone is one base away. The gene calls are TRDV2 and TRDJ1, with TRDD3 matching 7 bases. The J gene, left out of TCRdb, was set here by checking the DNA against germline. This CDR3 is built from 13 residues. J was trimmed by 4 bases and V by 0 bases; bases with no gene match: 1. Germline V gene lookup returns CDR1 GEAIGNYY and CDR2 EKD. The CDR3 loop is CACDTWGSDKLIF. CDR3 nucleotides: TGTGCCTGTGACACCTGGGGGAGCGATAAACTCATCTTT.

Sample share makes this clone large. The CDR3 DNA is TGTGCTCTTGGGGGCGACTGGGGGATAGAGGATAAACTCATCTTT. Its protein is CALGGDWGIEDKLIF. The chain uses TRDV1 and TRDJ1; 11 bases are shared with TRDD3. J lost 5 bases, V lost 4 bases, and 6 bases had no gene match. Germline V gives CDR1 TSWWSYY, CDR2 QGS. This CDR3 spans 15 amino acids.

The chain carries TRDV2 and TRDJ2; D is uncertain. No J gene was available from TCRdb, and it was assigned here by a germline match of the DNA. CDR3 length: 18 amino acids. Germline V CDR1 and CDR2: GEAIGNYY, EKD. Trimming cost V 0 bases and J 0 bases, with 16 bases left between them. CDR3 sequence (DNA): TGTGCCTGTGACACCGGGCGGGTGGGCTCAGCTTTGACAGCACAACTCTTCTTT. Its protein product is CACDTGRVGSALTAQLFF.

This clone is classed as medium-sized (0.01 to 0.1%). The same CDR3 arises from other DNA sequences in this sample as well. The V and J genes are TRDV1 and TRDJ2; possible D gene TRDD3, 9 bases. Germline values: CDR1 TSWWSYY, CDR2 QGS. The CDR3 contains 25 residues. Trimming took off 1 base at V and 1 base at J, with 37 bases between the two ends. Here the CDR3 reads CALGEPTSYWGYDSRGVHLTAQLFF. Here the CDR3 DNA reads TGTGCTCTTGGGGAACCCACTTCCTACTGGGGATACGATTCTCGAGGGGTGCATTTGACAGCACAACTCTTCTTT.

This clone has just a few counts. This may come from a read error, since a much larger clone is one base off. The chain has TRDV3 and TRDJ1; TRDD3 matches at 10 bases. Germline loops: CDR1 TVYSNPD, CDR2 GDNSRS (reference sequence). The CDR3 consists of 17 residues. V was pared by 5 bases and J by 3 bases, with 18 bases of the junction left unmatched. CDR3 sequence: CARSYVRYWGMPDKLIF. As DNA, the CDR3 is TGTGCCCGTTCCTACGTCAGGTACTGGGGGATGCCCGATAAACTCATCTTT.

Regarding this clone: A much larger clonotype is one base distant, so this may be a read error. This same CDR3 is encoded by further DNA sequences in the sample. The chain has TRAV29/DV5 and TRDJ2; TRDD3 matches 9 bases. The V and J ends lost 5 bases and 0 bases, in that order; junction bases with no gene match: 20. The CDR3 consists of 20 residues. Germline V gives CDR1 NSMFDY, CDR2 ISSIKDK. The CDR3 loop is CAASLLGGYLHPSLTAQLFF. In DNA form, the CDR3 reads TGTGCAGCCTCACTCCTGGGGGGATACCTCCATCCCTCTTTGACAGCACAACTCTTCTTT. Full variable domain (missing parts from reference TRAV29/DV5 and TRDJ2): DQQVKQNSPSLSVQEGRISILNCDYTNSMFDYFLWYKKYPAEGPTFLISISSIKDKNEDGRFTVFLNKSAKHLSLHIVPSQPGDSAVYFCAASLLGGYLHPSLTAQLFFGKGTQLIVEP.

Note on this clone: This may come from a read error, since a much larger clone is one base off. The rearrangement uses TRDV2 and TRDJ3, with 9 bases that match TRDD3. TCRdb supplies no J gene; here it was assigned by aligning the nucleotide sequence to germline. This CDR3 contains 19 residues. V trimming: 0 bases; J trimming: 0 bases; junction bases outside the gene matches: 5. Germline loops: CDR1 GEAIGNYY, CDR2 EKD. DNA of the CDR3: TGTGCCTGTGACACCAACTGGGGGAGACGCTCCTGGGACACCCGACAGATGTTTTTC. It translates to CACDTNWGRRSWDTRQMFF.

For this clone: Being one base from a much bigger clone, this may be a read error. The V call is TRDV3, the J call TRDJ1; 10 bases agree with TRDD3. TCRdb gives no J gene; it was assigned here by matching the DNA to germline. Trimming took 2 bases from V and 0 from J; bases not matched to a gene: 21. Germline CDR1 is TVYSNPD and CDR2 is GDNSRS (reference sequence). The CDR3 covers 20 residues. The CDR3 nucleotides are TGTGCCTTTCCCTGGTCTACGTGGTGGGGGATACCCCATTACACCGATAAACTCATCTTT. Amino acids: CAFPWSTWWGIPHYTDKLIF.

This clone has more than one count but fewer than ten. V is TRAV29/DV5 and J is TRDJ1; 7 nucleotides match TRDD3. From germline, CDR1 is NSMFDY and CDR2 ISSIKDK. This CDR3 comprises 20 residues. J lost 0 bases, V lost 0 bases, and 20 bases had no gene match. As DNA, the CDR3 is TGTGCAGCAAGCGTCTGTGCTTCCGGGGGATCGAGGCCGTACACCGATAAACTCATCTTT. Encoded protein: CAASVCASGGSRPYTDKLIF. The complete variable domain, with remaining parts taken from reference TRAV29/DV5 and TRDJ1, reads DQQVKQNSPSLSVQEGRISILNCDYTNSMFDYFLWYKKYPAEGPTFLISISSIKDKNEDGRFTVFLNKSAKHLSLHIVPSQPGDSAVYFCAASVCASGGSRPYTDKLIFGKGTRVTVEP.

This clone has only a few counts. This may be a read error: a much more frequent sequence differs by one nucleotide. The V gene is TRDV2, the J gene TRDJ2; 11 bases agree with TRDD3. Germline V gene lookup returns CDR1 GEAIGNYY and CDR2 EKD. V lost 3 bases and J lost 6; bases outside the gene matches: 17. This CDR3 has 19 amino acids. This chain's CDR3 is CACDPTSYSGGYLPAQLFF. The CDR3 nucleotides are TGTGCCTGTGACCCTACCTCATACTCTGGGGGATACCTTCCAGCACAACTCTTCTTT.

V usage is TRDV1 and J usage is TRDJ2; 11 bases fit TRDD3. TCRdb supplies no J gene; here it was assigned by aligning the nucleotide sequence to germline. Germline CDR1 reads TSWWSYY; CDR2 reads QGS. This CDR3 spans 30 amino acids. Trimming took 2 bases from V and 0 from J; bases not matched to a gene: 41. The CDR3 loop reads CALGEGAVRVREPKHWGILGGRALTAQLFF. The CDR3 bases are TGTGCTCTTGGGGAAGGGGCCGTGAGGGTGAGGGAGCCTAAACACTGGGGGATATTAGGGGGAAGGGCTTTGACAGCACAACTCTTCTTT.

Notes on this clone: At one boundary the junction diverges from the germline segment, which might be a read error. The chain couples TRDV2 to TRDJ1, with 10 bases aligning to TRDD3. The J gene is absent in TCRdb and was assigned here via DNA matching to germline. CDR1 and CDR2 from the germline V gene are GEAIGNYY and EKD. CDR3 length equals 19 residues. The CDR3 nucleotides are TGTGCCTGTGACACCACTCTTCTAAGGGGGATACGTGACACCTATAAACTCATCTTT. Amino acid sequence: CACDTTLLRGIRDTYKLIF.

Regarding this clone: This clone may be a read error of a much larger clone one base away. The genes are TRDV2 and TRDJ2, with 8 bases matching TRDD3. The CDR3 consists of 18 residues. Germline values: CDR1 GEAIGNYY, CDR2 EKD. J gave up 4 bases and V 0 bases, and 12 bases lay outside the gene matches. The CDR3 DNA reads as TGTGCCTGTGACACCGTTTCGGGGGGATATATGAAGACAGCACAACTCTTCTTT. It specifies CACDTVSGGYMKTAQLFF.

Points on this clone: Within the sample, other DNA sequences also encode this same CDR3. J is TRDJ2 and V is TRDV3; 9 positions agree with TRDD3. Germline values: CDR1 TVYSNPD, CDR2 GDNSRS (reference sequence). The V and J ends lost 2 bases and 0 bases, in that order; junction bases with no gene match: 19. The CDR3 consists of 20 residues. CDR3: CAFCFSTGGPKGALTAQLFF. As DNA, the CDR3 is TGTGCCTTTTGCTTCTCTACTGGGGGACCCAAGGGGGCTTTGACAGCACAACTCTTCTTT.

This clone was counted between two and nine times. Possible read error: a much larger clone is one base away. The chain recombines TRDV2 with TRDJ2, with 8 bases aligning to TRDD3. From germline, CDR1 is GEAIGNYY and CDR2 EKD. The CDR3 contains 16 residues. The V gene end was trimmed by 5 bases and the J gene end by 0 bases; junction bases not matched to a gene: 7. CDR3: CACGSLGDPLTAQLFF. CDR3 bases: TGTGCCTGTGGCTCCCTGGGGGACCCTTTGACAGCACAACTCTTCTTT.

Details on this clone: Being one base from a much bigger clone, this may be a read error. This same CDR3 is encoded by further DNA sequences in the sample. The gene calls are TRAV29/DV5 and TRDJ1, with TRDD3 matching over 7 bases. J gave up 0 bases and V 2 bases, and 19 bases lay outside the gene matches. Germline assignment: CDR1 NSMFDY and CDR2 ISSIKDK. The length of the CDR3 is 19 residues. The CDR3 nucleotides are TGTGCAGCAAGTGATACCCACCTGCTGGGGGTCCCGTACACCGATAAACTCATCTTT. Its protein is CAASDTHLLGVPYTDKLIF.

By proportion, this clone is large. The CDR3 loop reads CACDTGGYGSWDTRQMFF. The CDR3 DNA sequence: TGTGCCTGTGACACTGGGGGATACGGCTCCTGGGACACCCGACAGATGTTTTTC. The V gene is TRDV2, the J gene TRDJ3, with 11 bases matching TRDD3. The CDR3 runs 18 residues. Trimming cost V 1 base and J 0 bases; bases outside gene matches: 1. Germline CDR1 and CDR2: GEAIGNYY and EKD.

This clone was seen a handful of times. The genes are TRDV2 and TRDJ3; the match to TRDD3 covers 8 bases. The V and J ends lost 1 base and 0 bases, in that order; junction bases with no gene match: 7. Looked up from germline, CDR1 is GEAIGNYY and CDR2 is EKD. CDR3 length equals 19 residues. The CDR3 region is CACDTGGSLVSWDTRQMFF. CDR3 coding DNA: TGTGCCTGTGACACTGGGGGATCCCTCGTCTCCTGGGACACCCGACAGATGTTTTTC.

The V call is TRDV2, the J call TRDJ3; tentatively, D is TRDD3 (5 bases). The CDR3 is made up of 18 amino acids. The V gene's germline CDR1 is GEAIGNYY and CDR2 EKD. V lost 0 bases and J lost 8, with 19 bases in between. The CDR3 DNA reads TGTGCCTGTGACACCTTGGGGTCGCGCTCCTTGTACACCCGACAGATGTTTTTC. Encoded protein: CACDTLGSRSLYTRQMFF.

In this sample, this clone turned up a few times. This may arise from a read error, as a much more abundant clone is one base away. The V gene is TRDV2, the J gene TRDJ3; 12 bases are a match to TRDD3. The CDR3 loop spans 18 amino acids. Germline V gene lookup returns CDR1 GEAIGNYY and CDR2 EKD. The DNA for the CDR3 is TGTGCCTGTGACACCCTACTGGGGGATACCTGGGACACCCGACAGGTGTTTTTC. Encoded protein: CACDTLLGDTWDTRQVFF.